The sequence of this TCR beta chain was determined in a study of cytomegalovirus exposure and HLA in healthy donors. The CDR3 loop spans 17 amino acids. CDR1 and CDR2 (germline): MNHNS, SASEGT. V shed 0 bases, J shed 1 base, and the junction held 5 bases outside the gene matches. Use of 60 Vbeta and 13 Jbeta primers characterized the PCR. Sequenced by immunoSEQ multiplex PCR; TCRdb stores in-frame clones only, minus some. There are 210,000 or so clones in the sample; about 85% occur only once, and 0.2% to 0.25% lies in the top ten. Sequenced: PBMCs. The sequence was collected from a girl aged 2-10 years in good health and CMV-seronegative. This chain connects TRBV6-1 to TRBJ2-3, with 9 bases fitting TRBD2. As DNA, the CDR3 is TGTGCCAGCAGTGAAGCGGGGACTAGCTCCCGCACAGATACGCAGTATTTT. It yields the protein CASSEAGTSSRTDTQYF.